This is a list of T cell receptor beta chains from one sample in a study of blood T cell repertoires in COVID-19. Sequencing used immunoSEQ multiplex PCR; TCRdb keeps in-frame clones, though not all of them. The data contain about 83,000 clones, 65% to 85% of them seen just once; the ten biggest clones take up less than 20%. The sample taken for sequencing was peripheral blood. The receptors were sampled from a woman of 80 years or more with acute or convalescent COVID-19. Each CDR3 is given with its conserved first and last residue. The D gene is left open where the match is weak. Only some rows state a clone size, as once, few, many or a class for expanded clones.

V gene	J gene	clone size	D gene	CDR3 protein	CDR3 DNA
TRBV11-2	TRBJ1-2	once	NA	CASSLNQGNYGYTF	TGTGCCAGCAGCTTAAATCAGGGGAACTATGGCTACACCTTC
TRBV7-8	TRBJ1-2	NA	NA	CASSFFGGGNERYTF	TGTGCCAGCAGCTTTTTCGGGGGAGGGAATGAGCGCTACACCTTC
TRBV24-1	TRBJ2-1	NA	NA	CATSATDPSSYNEQFF	TGTGCCACCAGCGCGACAGACCCTAGCTCCTACAATGAGCAGTTCTTC
TRBV6-5	TRBJ2-1	once	NA	CARSPGVSYNEQFF	TGTGCCAGAAGTCCCGGGGTTTCCTACAATGAGCAGTTCTTC
TRBV9	TRBJ1-1	NA	TRBD1	CASSLKGQSAAEAFF	TGTGCCAGCAGCCTTAAGGGACAGTCTGCGGCTGAAGCTTTCTTT
TRBV15	TRBJ2-3	NA	NA	CATSKGGGYTDTQYF	TGTGCCACCAGTAAAGGGGGGGGCTATACAGATACGCAGTATTTT
TRBV6-5	TRBJ2-3	NA	TRBD2	CASIERGHFTDTQYF	TGTGCCAGCATCGAGCGGGGTCACTTCACAGATACGCAGTATTTT
TRBV4-1	TRBJ1-2	NA	NA	CASSQPAGRIYGYTF	TGCGCCAGCAGCCAGCCGGCAGGTCGCATCTATGGCTACACCTTC
TRBV7-2	TRBJ2-3	once	NA	CASSLDSTDTQYF	TGTGCCAGCAGCTTAGACAGTACAGATACGCAGTATTTT
TRBV3-1/TRBV3-2	TRBJ1-2	NA	NA	CASSQDPGSNYGYTF	TGTGCCAGCAGCCAAGATCCAGGTTCTAACTATGGCTACACCTTC
TRBV5-1	TRBJ2-3	once	NA	CASSLDRSGADTQYF	TGCGCCAGCAGCTTGGACCGTTCGGGGGCAGATACGCAGTATTTT
TRBV24-1	TRBJ1-4	NA	TRBD1	CATSDFPTGGAGAGSMFF	TGTGCCACCAGTGATTTTCCCACAGGGGGCGCGGGAGCGGGGAGTATGTTTTTT
TRBV7-8	TRBJ1-2	NA	NA	CASSLVPGHYGYTF	TGTGCCAGCAGCTTAGTCCCAGGGCACTATGGCTACACCTTC
TRBV27	TRBJ1-3	NA	TRBD1	CASRRTGSGNTIYF	TGTGCCAGCAGACGGACAGGCTCTGGAAACACCATATATTTT